This T cell receptor beta chain was identified during a study of cytomegalovirus exposure and HLA in healthy donors. Study-level background: Genotyping showed roughly 77% of roughly 390 donors falling in the Caucasian-associated ancestry cluster. The study, taken as a whole, reports: At a 0.05 false discovery rate, a later analysis found some 18,000 TCR beta sequences to be associated with HLA alleles. A list of roughly 180 TCR beta chains associated with cytomegalovirus was given.

This clone has a handful of counts. Its antigen is unidentified. The donors gave bone marrow, and they were healthy. The primer mix had 60 Vbeta and 13 Jbeta primers. Sequenced by immunoSEQ multiplex PCR; TCRdb stores in-frame clones only, minus some. Of about 130,000 clones in the sample, around 72% were seen once. Germline CDR1 is MGHDK and CDR2 is SYGVNS. The CDR3 runs 15 residues. V lost 4 bases and J lost 5; bases outside the gene matches: 0. V gene TRBV25-1 combines with J gene TRBJ2-2, with 14 bases identical to TRBD2. The sequenced material came from PBMCs. The receptor comes from a woman aged 40 to 50 in good health and CMV-seronegative. CDR3 DNA sequence: TGTGCCAGCAGTGGGACTAGCGGGGGGACCGGGGAGCTGTTTTTT. Its protein product is CASSGTSGGTGELFF.